This TCR beta chain was captured in a study of blood T cell repertoires in COVID-19. Assay: immunoSEQ multiplex PCR; the TCRdb copy retains only in-frame clones and omits some. The sample yields about 410,000 clones, around 91% seen once. The V gene lost 8 bases and the J gene lost 0 bases, with 11 bases spanning the gap. This CDR3 is 14 amino acids long. Germline V CDR1 and CDR2: SNHLY, FYNNEI. The source of this sequence is a man aged 18 to 35 who had recovered from COVID-19. The chain combines TRBV2 with TRBJ1-3; D call uncertain. The sample consisted of PBMCs or T cells enriched from blood (not recorded which). The CDR3 coding sequence is TGTGCCAGCCTGGAGACTTTCTCTGGAAACACCATATATTTT. It specifies CASLETFSGNTIYF.